This TCR beta chain was observed in a study of PD-1 blockade in classical Hodgkin lymphoma. General observations from the study: Excluded were patients who started nivolumab under 1 year after ASCT, a group that had lower diversity. CD4+ TCR diversity, unlike CD8+, climbed significantly by C4D1.

About this clone itself: The antigen is unknown.

Assay used: immunoSEQ multiplex PCR; TCRdb lists only in-frame clones, some missing. The data contain about 21,000 clones, 75% to 90% of them singletons. Time point here: cycle 4 day 1 (C4D1), after five to seven weeks of nivolumab. Patients all relapsed after autologous stem cell transplantation, and there was variation in brentuximab vedotin exposure. Germline lookup yields CDR1 MNHNS and CDR2 SASEGT. This CDR3 is built from 13 residues. The V gene lost 5 bases and the J gene lost 5 bases, with 12 bases spanning the gap. The material sequenced was peripheral blood mononuclear cells (PBMCs), taken before the fourth cycle of nivolumab. The TCR comes from a human donor with classical Hodgkin lymphoma. V is TRBV6-1 and J is TRBJ2-5, with D maybe TRBD1 (5 bases). The CDR3 region is CASSIRVWETQYF. The CDR3 coding sequence is TGTGCCAGCAGTATCAGGGTATGGGAGACCCAGTACTTC.